The subject of this entry is one T cell receptor (beta chain). The sample belongs to a study of blood T cell repertoires in COVID-19. Study overall: In each case, the material was cDNA or gDNA derived from T cells, B-cell-depleted T cells, or PBMCs.

Germline lookup yields CDR1 SGHVS and CDR2 FNYEAQ. This CDR3 comprises 15 residues. Trimming at V came to 5 bases and at J to 4 bases, leaving 9 bases not matched to a gene. Profiling relied on immunoSEQ multiplex PCR, and the TCRdb table lists in-frame clones only, not all of them. The sample yields some 240,000 clones, 65% to 90% seen once. Material for sequencing was peripheral blood. This chain joins TRBV7-6 and TRBJ1-1; 8 bases match TRBD1. The source of this sequence is a woman aged 65 to 85 with COVID-19, enrolled during active disease. The chain's CDR3 is CASSQRQGIGTEAFF. The CDR3 DNA follows: TGTGCCAGCAGCCAGCGACAGGGGATCGGCACTGAAGCTTTCTTT.